This TCR beta chain was profiled in a study of somatic mutations in cytotoxic T cells in rheumatoid arthritis. Study information: T-cell populations stained with V beta antibodies were in some cases flow-sorted at nearly 100% purity, including V beta1+ cells that were sequenced for TCRB.

Comments on this clone: Its target is unknown.

Study-wide points: The clonality of CD8+ T cells was not significantly different between rheumatoid arthritis patients and age-matched healthy controls. Within the rheumatoid arthritis patients, CD8+ clonality went up as age increased (Spearman r=0.49). The same was not true of the healthy controls.

Assay used: immunoSEQ multiplex PCR; TCRdb lists only in-frame clones, some missing. The data contain about 29,000 clones, approximately 86% of them singletons. The investigators isolated CD4+ and CD8+ cells by positive magnetic bead selection and checked their purity by flow cytometry. This CDR3 has 14 amino acids. The sequencing sample was made of CD8+ T cells sorted from blood. This sequence originates from an adult with rheumatoid arthritis. The chain carries TRBV21-1 and TRBJ2-7; TRBD2 is the table's D call and was not checked against the DNA. TRBV21-1 is annotated as a pseudogene. The CDR3 DNA follows: TGTGCCAGTCCCGGGACTGAGAATTGTAACGAGCAGTACTTC. Translated, it gives CASPGTENCNEQYF.